This TCR beta chain emerged from a study of PD-1 blockade in classical Hodgkin lymphoma. The data were produced by immunoSEQ multiplex PCR, yet TCRdb's version contains in-frame clones alone and is incomplete. Counted here are over 15,000 clones, 80% to 95% occurring once; the ten biggest clones make up less than 8.5%. Documented time point: newly diagnosed, previously untreated cHL patient sample. Trimming left V 4 bases short and J 1 base short, with 8 bases between. This CDR3 spans 14 amino acids. Germline V gene sequence: CDR1 SGHRS, CDR2 YFSETQ. The sample comprised peripheral blood mononuclear cells (PBMCs). V usage is TRBV5-1 and J usage is TRBJ2-2; no clear D gene. The sequence came from a human donor with classical Hodgkin lymphoma. For the CDR3, the DNA is TGCGCCAGCAGCCCGCCAGGGAACACCGGGGAGCTGTTTTTT. It specifies CASSPPGNTGELFF.